The 21 T cell receptor beta chains below come from one sample, sequenced in a study of human T cells and chemical hapten exposure. TCRdb independently ran MiXCR on the RACE reads; one entry per CDR3 protein. The data show just under 65,000 distinct CDR3 sequences, with approximately 10% seen just once and more than 2% held by the top ten. As for time point: patch test 3, about 24 weeks after DPC sensitization. Noted treatment: therapeutic diphenylcyclopropenone sensitization with weekly scalp DPC. This specimen consisted of whole blood, obtained in connection with sensitization to the hapten diphenylcyclopropenone (DPC). These TCRs come from a woman in her twenties or thirties with alopecia areata. Some clones in this sample may be carry-over from other donors' samples.

The chain has TRBV5-1 and TRBJ1-2; TRBD1 is a possible D gene (5 bases). Germline values: CDR1 SGHRS, CDR2 YFSETQ. The CDR3 extends over 14 amino acids. Trimming took 3 bases from V and 0 from J, leaving 9 bases between them. In DNA form, the CDR3 reads TGCGCCAGCAGCTCGACACAGGCTAACTATGGCTACACCTTC. Its translation: CASSSTQANYGYTF.

This clonotype was detected a few times. The V gene is TRBV5-4, the J gene TRBJ1-1; the D gene is possibly TRBD1 (5 bases). V lost 2 bases and J lost 1, with 6 bases in between. Germline CDR1 SGHNT, CDR2 YYREEE (reference sequence). This CDR3 spans 13 amino acids. Written as DNA, the CDR3 is TGTGCCAGCAGCTTCGACAGGAACACTGAAGCTTTCTTT. Its protein is CASSFDRNTEAFF.

This clonotype came up many times. V and J are TRBV30 and TRBJ1-5, with no clear D. Germline V gene lookup returns CDR1 GTSNPN and CDR2 SVGIG (reference sequence). Trimming removed 2 bases at V and 0 bases at J, with 8 bases between. The CDR3 is made up of 14 amino acids. The CDR3, as DNA: TGTGCCTGGAGTACACTGACTAGCAATCAGCCCCAGCATTTT. This codes for CAWSTLTSNQPQHF.

This clonotype appeared a few times. The J gene is TRBJ2-1, the V gene TRBV12-3 or TRBV12-4; 9 bases match TRBD2. V trimming: 8 bases; J trimming: 2 bases; junction bases outside the gene matches: 4. CDR3 length: 14 residues. The CDR3 sequence: CASGRGGPYNEQFF. The DNA of the CDR3 is TGTGCCAGCGGGCGGGGGGGCCCCTACAATGAGCAGTTCTTC.

This chain uses TRBV5-1 with TRBJ1-5, with TRBD1 matching over 7 bases. Germline CDR1 is SGHRS and CDR2 is YFSETQ. CDR3 size: 16 residues. V was pared by 4 bases and J by 0 bases, with 7 bases of the junction left unmatched. CDR3 bases: TGCGCCAGCAGCCCCCTCCGGACAGGTAGCAATCAGCCCCAGCATTTT. This sequence encodes CASSPLRTGSNQPQHF.

This clonotype was counted between two and nine times. The V and J genes are TRBV7-3 and TRBJ1-1; D is possibly TRBD1 (5 bases). Trimming cost V 2 bases and J 3 bases, with 7 bases left between them. The CDR3 has 13 residues. Germline CDR1 is SGHTA and CDR2 is FQGTGA. The CDR3 is CASSLDSHTEAFF. CDR3 nucleotide sequence: TGTGCCAGCAGCTTAGACAGCCACACTGAAGCTTTCTTT. The whole variable domain, filled in from reference TRBV7-3 and TRBJ1-1, reads GAGVSQTPSNKVTEKGKYVELRCDPISGHTALYWYRQSLGQGPEFLIYFQGTGAADDSGLPNDRFFAVRPEGSVSTLKIQRTERGDSAVYLCASSLDSHTEAFFGQGTRLTVV.

This clonotype has more than one count but fewer than ten. The V gene is TRBV6-2 or TRBV6-3, the J gene TRBJ1-2, with 7 nucleotides matching TRBD1. V shed 5 bases, J shed 8 bases, and the junction held 14 bases outside the gene matches. Germline V gene lookup returns CDR1 MNHEY and CDR2 SVGEGT. The length of the CDR3 is 15 residues. CDR3 loop: CASSATPTGLSGYTF. Written as DNA, the CDR3 is TGTGCCAGCAGTGCAACACCGACAGGGCTTAGCGGCTACACCTTC.

Many counts were recorded for this clonotype. The chain uses TRBV11-3 and TRBJ2-3; D might be TRBD2 (7 bases). V lost 5 bases and J lost 5, with 17 bases in between. The CDR3 covers 15 residues. Germline CDR1 and CDR2: SGHNT and YENEEA. The CDR3 is CASSPEGGAEDTQYF. The CDR3 nucleotides read TGTGCCAGCAGCCCAGAAGGGGGGGCCGAAGATACGCAGTATTTT.

This clonotype was picked up a small number of times. The V call is TRBV7-9, the J call TRBJ2-7, with 9 nucleotides matching TRBD1. The ends lost 0 bases at V and 4 bases at J; junction bases unmatched: 4. The CDR3 sequence is 15 residues long. From germline, CDR1 is SEHNR and CDR2 FQNEAQ (reference sequence). The CDR3 loop is CASSLASGQGYEQYF. CDR3 in DNA: TGTGCCAGCAGCTTAGCATCGGGACAGGGATACGAGCAGTACTTC.

V gene TRBV7-2 combines with J gene TRBJ2-1; possibly TRBD1 for D (5 bases). Germline values: CDR1 SGHTA, CDR2 FQGNSA. The CDR3 is 11 residues long. Trimming removed 1 base at V and 12 bases at J, with 7 bases between. The CDR3 coding sequence is TGTGCCAGCAGCTTAGAGGGGTGGCAGTTCTTC. Translated, it gives CASSLEGWQFF.

Ten or more counts support this clonotype. The gene calls are TRBV7-3 and TRBJ1-1; 8 bases map to TRBD1. This CDR3 spans 14 amino acids. Germline V gene data show CDR1 as SGHTA and CDR2 as FQGTGA. V trimming: 5 bases; J trimming: 1 base; junction bases outside the gene matches: 3. The CDR3, as DNA: TGTGCCAGCAGCCTTACAGGGGGGAACACTGAAGCTTTCTTT. Amino acids: CASSLTGGNTEAFF. The full variable domain, with the rest looked up from reference TRBV7-3 and TRBJ1-1, is GAGVSQTPSNKVTEKGKYVELRCDPISGHTALYWYRQSLGQGPEFLIYFQGTGAADDSGLPNDRFFAVRPEGSVSTLKIQRTERGDSAVYLCASSLTGGNTEAFFGQGTRLTVV.

Many counts were recorded for this clonotype. The chain couples TRBV5-1 to TRBJ1-1; D remains unclear. The CDR3 has 12 amino acids. Trimming pared 2 bases from V and 4 bases from J, leaving 6 bases between. Germline V lookup: CDR1 SGHRS, CDR2 YFSETQ. CDR3 residues: CASSFPGTEAFF. As DNA, the CDR3 is TGCGCCAGCAGCTTTCCGGGCACTGAAGCTTTCTTT.

Many counts were recorded for this clonotype. The chain carries TRBV18 and TRBJ1-6; perhaps TRBD1 as D (6 bases). The V end was cut by 1 base, the J end by 4 bases, with 17 bases between. This CDR3 has 18 amino acids. Per the germline V gene, CDR1 is KGHSH and CDR2 is LQKENI. CDR3 region: CASSPHSPGQSYNSPLHF. As DNA, the CDR3 is TGTGCCAGCTCACCACACTCGCCTGGACAGTCGTATAATTCACCCCTCCACTTT.

This clonotype has ten or more counts. This chain connects TRBV24-1 to TRBJ1-2, with D maybe TRBD1 (5 bases). CDR3 size: 17 residues. CDR1 and CDR2 from the germline V gene are KGHDR and SFDVKD. The V gene lost 2 bases and the J gene lost 6 bases, with 21 bases spanning the gap. CDR3 sequence (DNA): TGTGCCACCAGTGATTCCTTAAGAAGGGGCGAGGGCGATGGCTACACCTTC. Protein product: CATSDSLRRGEGDGYTF.

The gene calls are TRBV11-2 and TRBJ2-5; D assignment may be TRBD1 or TRBD2 (6 bases each). The CDR3 has 14 residues. Germline lookup yields CDR1 SGHAT and CDR2 FQNNGV. Trimming shortened V by 1 base and J by 7 bases, and 13 bases separated the two germline ends. CDR3 region: CASSLARGGGTQYF. The CDR3 bases are TGTGCCAGCAGCTTAGCGCGCGGAGGGGGGACCCAGTACTTC.

In its sample, this clonotype was seen a few times. The V call is TRBV12-5, the J call TRBJ1-2; no firm D call. Germline V lookup: CDR1 LGHNT, CDR2 FRNRAP. CDR3 length: 17 residues. V dropped 3 bases and J dropped 0 bases, with 17 bases sitting between them. The CDR3 loop reads CASGFSIDGAANYGYTF. The CDR3, as DNA: TGTGCTAGTGGTTTCTCTATCGACGGAGCAGCTAACTATGGCTACACCTTC.

The rearrangement uses TRBV14 and TRBJ2-1; TRBD2 matches at 10 bases. After removal of 3 bases from V and 9 bases from J, the junction contained 11 bases not matched to a gene. Germline assignment: CDR1 SGHDN and CDR2 FVKESK. This CDR3 comprises 16 residues. DNA for the CDR3: TGTGCCAGCAGCCACCAGCGGGAGGGCCTGGCCCGTGAGCAGTTCTTC. It specifies CASSHQREGLAREQFF. The whole variable domain, filled in from reference TRBV14 and TRBJ2-1, reads EAGVTQFPSHSVIEKGQTVTLRCDPISGHDNLYWYRRVMGKEIKFLLHFVKESKQDESGMPNNRFLAERTGGTYSTLKVQPAELEDSGVYFCASSHQREGLAREQFFGPGTRLTVL.

The V call is TRBV29-1, the J call TRBJ2-2; 10 nucleotides agree with TRBD1. V lost 7 bases, J lost 6 bases, and 11 bases stayed unmatched. Germline values: CDR1 SQVTM, CDR2 ANQGSEA. This CDR3 has 15 residues. CDR3 coding DNA: TGCAGCGCCCAGCGGGGGACAGGGGTGCCCGGGGAGCTGTTTTTT. Translating gives CSAQRGTGVPGELFF.

Here the CDR3 reads CASSFTGTGPNTEAFF. CDR3 coding DNA: TGTGCCAGCAGCTTTACCGGGACAGGGCCGAACACTGAAGCTTTCTTT. The chain employs TRBV7-8 and TRBJ1-1; 9 positions match TRBD1. Germline-derived CDR1 and CDR2 are SGHVS and FQNEAQ. CDR3 length: 16 amino acids. V was clipped by 3 bases and J by 1 base; unmatched bases: 6.

This clonotype was seen a few times. The V and J genes are TRBV28 and TRBJ2-7; no reliable D call. The V and J ends lost 8 bases and 12 bases respectively, with 8 bases between them. CDR1 is MDHEN and CDR2 is SYDVKM in the germline V gene. This CDR3 has 8 amino acids. CDR3 nucleotides: TGTGCCAGCTTACCCCCGTACTTC. It yields the protein CASLPPYF.

The rearrangement links TRBV2 to TRBJ1-1; a weak D match, TRBD1 (5 bases). CDR1 and CDR2 from the germline V gene are SNHLY and FYNNEI. Trimming pared 3 bases from V and 3 bases from J, leaving 11 bases between. The CDR3 sequence is 14 residues long. The CDR3 is CASSDPGSYTEAFF. The CDR3 DNA sequence: TGTGCCAGCAGTGATCCAGGGTCGTACACTGAAGCTTTCTTT.